Sequencing of this T cell receptor (beta chain) was carried out in a study of T cells expressing NK-cell markers. UMIs accompanied the 5'RACE template switching by which TCR beta cDNA was made. Reanalyzing the 5' RACE reads, TCRdb keeps one entry per CDR3 protein, without DNA. Recorded here are approximately 440,000 distinct CDR3 sequences; the top ten clones represent over 1.1%. The sample was blood T cells: a sorted CD56 or NKG2C T cell subset, CD4+ or CD8+ T cells, or bulk PBMC T cells (not recorded which). The sequence derives from a woman in her forties or fifties in good health.

The CDR3 region is CASSLRASGHSTDTQYF. The rearrangement uses TRBV5-1 and TRBJ2-3; there is no DNA to check the TCRdb D call of TRBD2. Per the germline V gene, CDR1 is SGHRS and CDR2 is YFSETQ. The CDR3 extends over 17 amino acids. The full variable domain, its missing parts supplied by reference TRBV5-1 and TRBJ2-3, is KAGVTQTPRYLIKTRGQQVTLSCSPISGHRSVSWYQQTPGQGLQFLFEYFSETQRNKGNFPGRFSGRQFSNSRSEMNVSTLELGDSALYLCASSLRASGHSTDTQYFGPGTRLTVL.